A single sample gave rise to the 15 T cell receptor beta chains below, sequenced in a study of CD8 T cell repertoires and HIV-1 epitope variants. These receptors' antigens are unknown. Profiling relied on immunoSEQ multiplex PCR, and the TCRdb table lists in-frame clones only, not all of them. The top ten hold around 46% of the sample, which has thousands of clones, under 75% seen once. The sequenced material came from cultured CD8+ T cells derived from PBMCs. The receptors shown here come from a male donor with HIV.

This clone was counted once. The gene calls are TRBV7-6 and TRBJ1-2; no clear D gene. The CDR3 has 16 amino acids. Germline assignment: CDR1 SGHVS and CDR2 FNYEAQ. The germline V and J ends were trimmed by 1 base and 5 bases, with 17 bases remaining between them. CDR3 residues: CASSLGIGKRAYGYTF. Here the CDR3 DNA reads TGTGCCAGCAGCTTAGGAATAGGGAAGCGGGCTTATGGCTACACCTTC. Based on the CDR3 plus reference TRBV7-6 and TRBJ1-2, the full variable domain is GAGVSQSPRYKVTKRGQDVALRCDPISGHVSLYWYRQALGQGPEFLTYFNYEAQQDKSGLPNDRFSAERPEGSISTLTIQRTEQRDSAMYRCASSLGIGKRAYGYTFGSGTRLTVV.

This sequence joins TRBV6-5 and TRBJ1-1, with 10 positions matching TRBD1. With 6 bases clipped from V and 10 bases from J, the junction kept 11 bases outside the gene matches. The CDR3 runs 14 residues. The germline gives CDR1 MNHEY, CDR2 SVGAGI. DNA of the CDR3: TGTGCCAGCAGGGCGAGACAGGGGGCAGGTCGAGCTTTCTTT. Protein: CASRARQGAGRAFF.

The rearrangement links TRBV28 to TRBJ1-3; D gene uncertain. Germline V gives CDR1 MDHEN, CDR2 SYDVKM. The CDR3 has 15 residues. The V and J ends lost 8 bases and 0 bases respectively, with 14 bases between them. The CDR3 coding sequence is TGTGCCAGCTCGTGGAGGGTGATCTCTGGAAACACCATATATTTT. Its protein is CASSWRVISGNTIYF.

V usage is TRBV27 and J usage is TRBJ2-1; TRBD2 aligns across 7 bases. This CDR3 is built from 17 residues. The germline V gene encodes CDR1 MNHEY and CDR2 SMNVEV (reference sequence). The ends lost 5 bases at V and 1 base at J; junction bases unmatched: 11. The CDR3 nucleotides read TGTGCCAGCAGTCCATTTGGCGGGAGAGGGTCCTACAATGAGCAGTTCTTC. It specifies CASSPFGGRGSYNEQFF.

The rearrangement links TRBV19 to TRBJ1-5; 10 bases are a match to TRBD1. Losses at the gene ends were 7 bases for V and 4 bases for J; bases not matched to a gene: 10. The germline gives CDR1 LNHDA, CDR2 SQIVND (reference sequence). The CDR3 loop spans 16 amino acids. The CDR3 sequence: CASNNRDRGSNQPQHF. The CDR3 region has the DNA TGTGCCAGTAACAACCGGGACAGGGGAAGTAATCAGCCCCAGCATTTT.

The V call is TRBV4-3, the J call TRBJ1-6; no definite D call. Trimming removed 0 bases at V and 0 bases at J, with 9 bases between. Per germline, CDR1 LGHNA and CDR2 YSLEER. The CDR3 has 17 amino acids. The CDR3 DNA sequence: TGCGCCAGCAGCCAAGATCCAGGAACCTCCTATAATTCACCCCTCCACTTT. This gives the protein CASSQDPGTSYNSPLHF.

CDR3 loop: CASSEGTEDYEQYF. The CDR3 DNA is TGTGCCAGCAGTGAAGGGACAGAAGACTACGAGCAGTACTTC. V gene TRBV28 combines with J gene TRBJ2-7, with TRBD1 matching over 7 bases. The germline V gene encodes CDR1 MDHEN and CDR2 SYDVKM. V lost 5 bases to trimming and J lost 3 bases; unmatched junction nucleotides: 7. This CDR3 spans 14 amino acids.

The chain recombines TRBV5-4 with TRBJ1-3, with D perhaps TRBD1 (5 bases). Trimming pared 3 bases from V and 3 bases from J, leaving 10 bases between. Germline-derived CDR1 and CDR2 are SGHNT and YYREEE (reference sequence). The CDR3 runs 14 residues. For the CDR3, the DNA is TGTGCCAGCAGCTCAGACAGTATTGGAAACACCATATATTTT. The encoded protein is CASSSDSIGNTIYF. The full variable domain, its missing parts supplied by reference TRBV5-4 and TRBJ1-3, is ETGVTQSPTHLIKTRGQQVTLRCSSQSGHNTVSWYQQALGQGPQFIFQYYREEENGRGNFPPRFSGLQFPNYSSELNVNALELDDSALYLCASSSDSIGNTIYFGEGSWLTVV.

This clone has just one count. CDR3 in amino acids: CASSVAGAGAYNEQFF. The CDR3 DNA follows: TGTGCCAGCAGTGTGGCTGGGGCGGGGGCCTACAATGAGCAGTTCTTC. The rearrangement links TRBV2 to TRBJ2-1; 7 bases are shared with TRBD2. This CDR3 is 16 amino acids long. Germline loops: CDR1 SNHLY, CDR2 FYNNEI. V was pared by 4 bases and J by 2 bases, with 8 bases of the junction left unmatched.

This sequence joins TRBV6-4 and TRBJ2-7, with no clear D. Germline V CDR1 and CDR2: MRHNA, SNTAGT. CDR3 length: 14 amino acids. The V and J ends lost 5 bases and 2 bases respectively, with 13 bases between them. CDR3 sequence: CASSSDVSAYEQYF. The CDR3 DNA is TGTGCCAGCAGTTCAGATGTCTCGGCCTACGAGCAGTACTTC.

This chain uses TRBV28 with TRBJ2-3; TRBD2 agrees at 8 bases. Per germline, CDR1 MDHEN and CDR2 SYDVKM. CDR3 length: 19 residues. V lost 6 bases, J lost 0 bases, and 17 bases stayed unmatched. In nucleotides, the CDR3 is TGTGCCAGCAGCCTCGTGGGGGGATTTAGCGGGGCTAGCACAGATACGCAGTATTTT. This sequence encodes CASSLVGGFSGASTDTQYF.

As DNA, the CDR3 is TGCGCCAGCAGCCAAGGTTGGAGACAGGGGTCCTACGAGCAGTACTTC. It codes for CASSQGWRQGSYEQYF. This sequence joins TRBV4-3 and TRBJ2-7, with 8 nucleotides matching TRBD1. The CDR3 extends over 16 amino acids. The trim removed 1 base at V and 1 base at J, leaving 6 bases unmatched. Germline assignment: CDR1 LGHNA and CDR2 YSLEER.

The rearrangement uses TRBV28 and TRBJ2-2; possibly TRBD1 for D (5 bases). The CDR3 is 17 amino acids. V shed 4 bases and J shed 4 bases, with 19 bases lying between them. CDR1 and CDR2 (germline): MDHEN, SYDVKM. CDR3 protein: CASSSWTKKGITGELFF. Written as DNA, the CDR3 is TGTGCCAGCAGTTCCTGGACAAAAAAGGGGATCACCGGGGAGCTGTTTTTT. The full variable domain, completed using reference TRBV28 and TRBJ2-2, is DVKVTQSSRYLVKRTGEKVFLECVQDMDHENMFWYRQDPGLGLRLIYFSYDVKMKEKGDIPEGYSVSREKKERFSLILESASTNQTSMYLCASSSWTKKGITGELFFGEGSRLTVL.

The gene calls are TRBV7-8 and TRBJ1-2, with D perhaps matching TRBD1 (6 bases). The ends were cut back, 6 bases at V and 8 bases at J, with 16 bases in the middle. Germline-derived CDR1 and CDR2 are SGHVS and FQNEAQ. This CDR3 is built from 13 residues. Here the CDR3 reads CASSSRTVDGYTF. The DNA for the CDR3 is TGTGCCAGCAGTTCCAGGACAGTCGACGGCTACACCTTC.

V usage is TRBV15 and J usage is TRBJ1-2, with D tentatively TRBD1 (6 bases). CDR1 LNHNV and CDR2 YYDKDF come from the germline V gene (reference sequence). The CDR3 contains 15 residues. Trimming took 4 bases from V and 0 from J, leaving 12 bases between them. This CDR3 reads CATSIRGGTNYGYTF. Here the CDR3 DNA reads TGTGCCACCAGCATCAGGGGAGGAACTAACTATGGCTACACCTTC.